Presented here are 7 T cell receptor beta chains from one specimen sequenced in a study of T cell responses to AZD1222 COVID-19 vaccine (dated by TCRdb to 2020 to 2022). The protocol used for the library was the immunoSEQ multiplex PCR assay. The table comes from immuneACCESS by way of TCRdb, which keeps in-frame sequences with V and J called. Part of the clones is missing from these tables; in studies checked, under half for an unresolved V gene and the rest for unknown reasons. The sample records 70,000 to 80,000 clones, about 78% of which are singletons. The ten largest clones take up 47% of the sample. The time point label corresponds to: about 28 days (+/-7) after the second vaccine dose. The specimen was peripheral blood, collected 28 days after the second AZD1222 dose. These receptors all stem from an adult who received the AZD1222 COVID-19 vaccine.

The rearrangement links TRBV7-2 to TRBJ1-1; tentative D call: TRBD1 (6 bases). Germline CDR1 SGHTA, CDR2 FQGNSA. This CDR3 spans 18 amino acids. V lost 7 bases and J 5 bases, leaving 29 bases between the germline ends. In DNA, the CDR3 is TGTGCCAGCAACCTGGTGGGGACACCTCGACAATTAGGGACTGAAGCTTTCTTT. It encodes CASNLVGTPRQLGTEAFF.

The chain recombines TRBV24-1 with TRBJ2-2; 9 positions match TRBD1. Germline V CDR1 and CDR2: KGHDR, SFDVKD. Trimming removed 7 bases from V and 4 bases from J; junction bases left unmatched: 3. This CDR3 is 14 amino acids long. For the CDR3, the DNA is TGTGCCACCAGGGGACAGGGCGCCACCGGGGAGCTGTTTTTT. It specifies CATRGQGATGELFF.

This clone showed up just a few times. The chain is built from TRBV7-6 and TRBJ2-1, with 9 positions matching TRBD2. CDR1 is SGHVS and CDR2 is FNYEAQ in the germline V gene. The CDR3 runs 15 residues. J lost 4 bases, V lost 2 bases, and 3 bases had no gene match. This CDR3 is CASSLIAGEYNEQFF. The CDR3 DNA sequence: TGTGCCAGCAGCTTAATAGCGGGGGAATACAATGAGCAGTTCTTC.

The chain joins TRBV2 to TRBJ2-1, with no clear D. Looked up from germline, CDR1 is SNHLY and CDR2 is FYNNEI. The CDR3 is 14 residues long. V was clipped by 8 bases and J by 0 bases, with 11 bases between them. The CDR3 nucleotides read TGTGCCAGCGACGCCGCTGCCTCCTACAATGAGCAGTTCTTC. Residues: CASDAAASYNEQFF.

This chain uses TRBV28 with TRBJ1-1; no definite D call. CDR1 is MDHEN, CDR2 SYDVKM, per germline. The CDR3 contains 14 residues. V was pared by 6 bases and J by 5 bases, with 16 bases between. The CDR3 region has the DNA TGTGCCAGCAGCCCTAGAGGGTTGGGGACTGAAGCTTTCTTT. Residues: CASSPRGLGTEAFF.

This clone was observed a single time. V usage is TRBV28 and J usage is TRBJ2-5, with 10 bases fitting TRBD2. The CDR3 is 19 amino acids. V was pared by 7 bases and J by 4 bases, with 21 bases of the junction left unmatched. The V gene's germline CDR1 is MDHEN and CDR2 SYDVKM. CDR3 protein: CASTPPRLAGVGGRETQYF. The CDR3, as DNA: TGTGCCAGCACCCCGCCTCGGCTAGCGGGAGTGGGAGGACGAGAGACCCAGTACTTC.

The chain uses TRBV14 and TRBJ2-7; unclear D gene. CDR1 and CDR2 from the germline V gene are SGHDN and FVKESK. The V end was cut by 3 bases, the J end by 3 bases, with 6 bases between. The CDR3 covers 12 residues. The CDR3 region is CASSHQDYEQYF. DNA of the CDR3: TGTGCCAGCAGCCACCAAGACTACGAGCAGTACTTC.